This T cell receptor beta chain was captured in a study of CD8+CD57+ T cells in acquired aplastic anemia. Study-wide context: The DNA of sorted CD4+ and CD8+ cells averaged 3.2 ug.

Many counts were recorded for this clonotype. Its antigen is not identified. Using genomic DNA as the template, TCR beta VDJ and CDR3 profiling was carried out. TCRdb re-analysed the reads in MiXCR, keeping a single row per CDR3 protein. The sample lists 160,000 or so distinct CDR3 sequences, around half occurring once. Germline V gene data show CDR1 as MNHEY and CDR2 as SVGEGT. CDR3 length equals 15 residues. V lost 0 bases and J 5 bases, leaving 14 bases between the germline ends. By flow cytometry, patients selected for sequencing had shown an expansion of CD8+CD57+ cells. The study's findings and limits: The study identified under 30 CD8+ CDR3 sequences shared by patients and controls.

The receptor was derived from a human donor with aplastic anemia. This rearrangement joins TRBV6-2 or TRBV6-3 to TRBJ2-7; weak D call: TRBD1 (7 bases). What was sequenced was sorted CD4+, CD8+, or CD8+CD57+ T cells (not recorded which) from PBMCs. CDR3 sequence (DNA): TGTGCCAGCAGTTACTCTTCGGGCAGGGGGGACGAGCAGTACTTC. This gives the protein CASSYSSGRGDEQYF.